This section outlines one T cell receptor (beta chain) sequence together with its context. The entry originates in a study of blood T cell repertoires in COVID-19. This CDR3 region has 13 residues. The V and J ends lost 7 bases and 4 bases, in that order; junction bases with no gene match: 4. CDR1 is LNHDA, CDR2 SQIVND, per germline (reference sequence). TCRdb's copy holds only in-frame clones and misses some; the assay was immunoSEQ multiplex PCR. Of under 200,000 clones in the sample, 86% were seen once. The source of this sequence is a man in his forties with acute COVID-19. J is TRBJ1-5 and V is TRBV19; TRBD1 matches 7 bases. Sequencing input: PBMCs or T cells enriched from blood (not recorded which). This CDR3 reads CASMDRRNQPQHF. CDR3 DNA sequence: TGTGCCAGTATGGACAGGCGAAATCAGCCCCAGCATTTT.